This T cell receptor (beta chain) comes out of a study of T cell changes during pregnancy in multiple sclerosis. V gave up 8 bases and J gave up 4 bases, with 23 bases separating them. The CDR3 length is 16 residues. Germline-derived CDR1 and CDR2 are MNHEY and SMNVEV (reference sequence). Generated by immunoSEQ multiplex PCR, the TCRdb table keeps only in-frame clones and is missing some. The table shows about 50,000 clones, with 80% to 95% occurring only once. The specimen comprised CD4+ T cells from peripheral blood mononuclear cells, sampled after pregnancy. This TCR was recovered from a female donor with multiple sclerosis, enrolled in a pregnancy study. The rearrangement links TRBV27 to TRBJ1-2; maybe TRBD1 (6 bases). CDR3 protein: CASRTRAGAGGYGYTF. The DNA of the CDR3 is TGTGCCAGCCGCACGAGGGCAGGGGCGGGGGGCTATGGCTACACCTTC.